These 26 T cell receptor beta chains were all obtained from the same sample, sequenced in a study of cytomegalovirus exposure and HLA in healthy donors. Primers included in the PCR were 60 Vbeta and 13 Jbeta primers. The table came from immunoSEQ multiplex PCR; TCRdb's copy has only in-frame clones and leaves some out. The sample lists 150,000 to 200,000 clones, about 80% occurring once. Sequencing input: PBMCs. The receptor source for this set is a man aged 18 to 35 in good health and CMV-seronegative.

V and J are TRBV19 and TRBJ1-4; TRBD1 agrees at 7 bases. The germline CDR1 and CDR2 sequences are LNHDA and SQIVND (reference sequence). The junction had 9 bases not matched to a gene; V was cut back by 3 bases and J by 8 bases. This CDR3 has 15 amino acids. In DNA form, the CDR3 reads TGTGCCAGTAGTATGTTGGACAGGCGAACCGAAAAACTGTTTTTT. Residues: CASSMLDRRTEKLFF.

The rearrangement uses TRBV27 and TRBJ2-7; D is ambiguous. V dropped 0 bases and J dropped 0 bases, with 6 bases sitting between them. CDR1 is MNHEY, CDR2 SMNVEV, per germline (reference sequence). This CDR3 has 14 residues. The DNA of the CDR3 is TGTGCCAGCAGTTTATCCCCGCGCTCCTACGAGCAGTACTTC. It codes for CASSLSPRSYEQYF.

This rearrangement joins TRBV13 to TRBJ2-7; a weak D match, TRBD2 (6 bases). V lost 6 bases and J 3 bases, leaving 15 bases between the germline ends. From germline, CDR1 is PRHDT and CDR2 FYEKMQ (reference sequence). The CDR3 has 14 amino acids. The DNA for the CDR3 is TGTGCCAGCAGTCGCCAGCACGGGGGCTACGAGCAGTACTTC. This gives the protein CASSRQHGGYEQYF.

The chain couples TRBV18 to TRBJ2-5; no clear D gene. The germline V and J ends were trimmed by 1 base and 2 bases, with 11 bases remaining between them. The germline CDR1 and CDR2 sequences are KGHSH and LQKENI. The CDR3 has 15 residues. This CDR3 reads CASSPRQVAQETQYF. CDR3 nucleotide sequence: TGTGCCAGCTCACCACGGCAGGTTGCGCAAGAGACCCAGTACTTC.

This clone was detected once. The chain employs TRBV5-1 and TRBJ2-2; no clear D. V lost 2 bases and J 8 bases, leaving 4 bases between the germline ends. The germline V gene encodes CDR1 SGHRS and CDR2 YFSETQ. The CDR3 is 11 residues long. The DNA for the CDR3 is TGCGCCAGCAGCTTCGGTGGGGAGCTGTTTTTT. Its protein is CASSFGGELFF. Variable domain in full (rest from reference TRBV5-1 and TRBJ2-2): KAGVTQTPRYLIKTRGQQVTLSCSPISGHRSVSWYQQTPGQGLQFLFEYFSETQRNKGNFPGRFSGRQFSNSRSEMNVSTLELGDSALYLCASSFGGELFFGEGSRLTVL.

This clone appeared once. Other DNA sequences within the sample encode an identical CDR3. The chain has TRBV19 and TRBJ2-7; 10 nucleotides match TRBD1. V gave up 6 bases and J gave up 2 bases; unmatched junction bases: 1. The CDR3 has 13 residues. Germline V lookup: CDR1 LNHDA, CDR2 SQIVND (reference sequence). CDR3: CASSGTGAYEQYF. For the CDR3, the DNA is TGTGCCAGTAGCGGGACAGGGGCCTACGAGCAGTACTTC. Complete variable domain (other parts from reference TRBV19 and TRBJ2-7): DGGITQSPKYLFRKEGQNVTLSCEQNLNHDAMYWYRQDPGQGLRLIYYSQIVNDFQKGDIAEGYSVSREKKESFPLTVTSAQKNPTAFYLCASSGTGAYEQYFGPGTRLTVT.

This chain connects TRBV7-6 to TRBJ2-1, with TRBD1 as a possible D gene (8 bases). The V and J ends lost 5 bases and 9 bases respectively, with 29 bases between them. In germline, CDR1 is SGHVS, CDR2 FNYEAQ. The CDR3 has 18 residues. CDR3 region: CASSAQPRGREYEGEQFF. CDR3 in DNA: TGTGCCAGCAGCGCCCAACCCAGGGGGCGGGAGTACGAAGGTGAGCAGTTCTTC.

The chain links TRBV28 to TRBJ1-2; possible D gene TRBD1, 6 bases. The CDR3 extends over 15 amino acids. CDR1 and CDR2 from the germline V gene are MDHEN and SYDVKM. The V end lost 6 bases, the J end lost 5 bases, and 19 bases lay between the germline ends. CDR3 DNA: TGTGCCAGCAGCTCGCCGGGGGGGGGCGGTTATGGCTACACCTTC. It yields the protein CASSSPGGGGYGYTF.

This clone turned up a few times. In the same sample, other DNA sequences code for this CDR3. The chain joins TRBV7-9 to TRBJ2-1; D unresolved. Germline CDR1 is SEHNR and CDR2 is FQNEAQ (reference sequence). Trimming pared 1 base from V and 4 bases from J, leaving 5 bases between. This CDR3 is built from 13 residues. The CDR3 reads CASSLGAYNEQFF. The CDR3 nucleotides are TGTGCCAGCAGCTTAGGGGCTTACAATGAGCAGTTCTTC.

J is TRBJ2-7 and V is TRBV11-3; D is perhaps TRBD2 (5 bases). The CDR3 sequence is 15 residues long. Germline CDR1 reads SGHNT; CDR2 reads YENEEA. The V and J ends lost 1 base and 0 bases respectively, with 10 bases between them. The CDR3 bases are TGTGCCAGCAGCTTAGGAGGGTCAAGCTCCTACGAGCAGTACTTC. This translates into CASSLGGSSSYEQYF.

This chain connects TRBV21-1 to TRBJ2-1; the table's D call TRBD2 went unverified against the DNA. TRBV21-1 is deemed a pseudogene. CDR3 length: 16 amino acids. The CDR3 spells CASSPTPSGRAGEQFF. DNA of the CDR3: TGTGCCAGCAGCCCTACCCCCAGCGGGAGGGCCGGGGAGCAGTTCTTC.

The chain uses TRBV29-1 and TRBJ2-5; 15 nucleotides agree with TRBD2. Germline V CDR1 and CDR2: SQVTM, ANQGSEA. V dropped 6 bases and J dropped 2; count of bases not matched to a gene: 4. The CDR3 loop spans 15 amino acids. CDR3: CSVKGLAGGQETQYF. In DNA, the CDR3 is TGCAGCGTCAAGGGACTAGCGGGGGGACAAGAGACCCAGTACTTC.

V is TRBV5-6 and J is TRBJ2-2; tentative D call: TRBD1 (6 bases). CDR1 is SGHDT and CDR2 is YYEEEE in the germline V gene. This CDR3 spans 16 amino acids. Trimming stripped 2 bases from V and 6 bases from J, with 17 bases between. The DNA for the CDR3 is TGTGCCAGCAGCTTCGGAACAGGGTTAACCTCCGGGGAGCTGTTTTTT. It codes for CASSFGTGLTSGELFF.

J is TRBJ2-6 and V is TRBV6-5, with D perhaps TRBD2 (5 bases). Germline lookup yields CDR1 MNHEY and CDR2 SVGAGI. The CDR3 has 15 amino acids. Trimming stripped 8 bases from V and 0 bases from J, with 11 bases between. In DNA, the CDR3 is TGTGCCAGCGGACTTTCCGGCTCTGGGGCCAACGTCCTGACTTTC. Residues: CASGLSGSGANVLTF.

This clone was found once. The CDR3 loop is CASSPGRGPKYEQYF. CDR3 nucleotide sequence: TGTGCCAGCAGTCCCGGGAGGGGGCCGAAATACGAGCAGTACTTC. The J gene is TRBJ2-7, the V gene TRBV6-4; a weak D match, TRBD2 (8 bases). The CDR3 contains 15 residues. CDR1 and CDR2 from the germline V gene are MRHNA and SNTAGT. Trimming cost V 5 bases and J 4 bases, with 18 bases left between them.

The chain employs TRBV28 and TRBJ2-7; 9 nucleotides line up with TRBD2. The germline CDR1 and CDR2 sequences are MDHEN and SYDVKM. V lost 6 bases, J lost 4 bases, and 4 bases stayed unmatched. The CDR3 consists of 13 residues. CDR3 sequence: CASSTSGPYEQYF. The CDR3, as DNA: TGTGCCAGCAGCACTAGCGGGCCTTACGAGCAGTACTTC.

The chain couples TRBV7-9 to TRBJ2-7, with TRBD2 identical over 10 bases. The CDR3 runs to 15 residues. V was clipped by 5 bases and J by 4 bases; unmatched bases: 8. The germline V gene encodes CDR1 SEHNR and CDR2 FQNEAQ (reference sequence). DNA of the CDR3: TGTGCCAGCAGCAAAACCGGGACTAGCGCATACGAGCAGTACTTC. It encodes CASSKTGTSAYEQYF.

This clone occurred once. The chain is built from TRBV28 and TRBJ2-7, with 8 bases lining up with TRBD1. The CDR3 is 16 residues long. V dropped 8 bases and J dropped 0; count of bases not matched to a gene: 12. Per the germline V gene, CDR1 is MDHEN and CDR2 is SYDVKM. CDR3 protein: CASHGQGHLSSYEQYF. Here the CDR3 DNA reads TGTGCCAGCCACGGACAGGGTCATCTCTCCTCCTACGAGCAGTACTTC.

The rearrangement links TRBV4-3 to TRBJ2-7; 10 bases are a match to TRBD2. CDR3 length equals 17 residues. CDR1 and CDR2 from the germline V gene are LGHNA and YSLEER. Losses at the gene ends were 4 bases for V and 1 base for J; bases not matched to a gene: 10. The CDR3 DNA is TGCGCCAGCAGCCGGCACCTCGGGACTAGCGAGTCCTACGAGCAGTACTTC. Translated: CASSRHLGTSESYEQYF.

The gene calls are TRBV11-3 and TRBJ1-1, with a tentative D call TRBD1 (5 bases). Trimming took 8 bases from V and 1 from J, leaving 14 bases between them. Germline loops: CDR1 SGHNT, CDR2 YENEEA. The CDR3 runs 14 residues. CDR3 amino acids: CASAGRGPNTEAFF. The CDR3 region has the DNA TGTGCCAGCGCCGGGAGGGGCCCGAACACTGAAGCTTTCTTT.

The chain employs TRBV5-1 and TRBJ2-1, with a weak D call TRBD1 (6 bases). Germline values: CDR1 SGHRS, CDR2 YFSETQ. Trimming cost V 1 base and J 10 bases, with 24 bases left between them. There are 17 residues in the CDR3. Written as DNA, the CDR3 is TGCGCCAGCAGCTTGACAGGTAGGGGGTTGCAGGTGAAAGAGCAGTTCTTC. Translating it yields CASSLTGRGLQVKEQFF.

This clone was detected once. This chain links TRBV13 with TRBJ2-3; D is ambiguous. The germline V gene has CDR1 PRHDT and CDR2 FYEKMQ (reference sequence). V was cut by 5 bases and J by 0 bases, with 3 bases left in between. The CDR3 length is 12 residues. The CDR3 nucleotides are TGTGCCAGCAGCCCAAGCACAGATACGCAGTATTTT. As protein: CASSPSTDTQYF.

The V gene is TRBV7-9, the J gene TRBJ2-1; D gene uncertain. Per germline, CDR1 SEHNR and CDR2 FQNEAQ (reference sequence). The CDR3 runs 17 residues. V lost 3 bases, J lost 0 bases, and 15 bases lay in between. The CDR3 nucleotides are TGTGCCAGCAGCTTTTCCGTTGGGCCAAGCTCCTACAATGAGCAGTTCTTC. It is translated as CASSFSVGPSSYNEQFF.

This chain uses TRBV5-1 with TRBJ2-3; D possibly corresponds to TRBD2 (6 bases). Germline-derived CDR1 and CDR2 are SGHRS and YFSETQ. V lost 4 bases, J lost 4 bases, and 16 bases lay in between. This CDR3 is built from 15 residues. CDR3 sequence (DNA): TGCGCCAGCAGCCCCTCCCTAGGGGAGGCAGATACGCAGTATTTT. The encoded protein is CASSPSLGEADTQYF.

V gene TRBV27 combines with J gene TRBJ2-7; D is possibly TRBD2 (7 bases). Germline V gene sequence: CDR1 MNHEY, CDR2 SMNVEV (reference sequence). V shed 6 bases and J shed 2 bases, with 11 bases lying between them. This CDR3 region has 13 residues. DNA of the CDR3: TGTGCCAGCAGGCAGGGGAGGGCCTACGAGCAGTACTTC. Its translation is CASRQGRAYEQYF.

This rearrangement joins TRBV11-3 to TRBJ1-4; D remains ambiguous. Per the germline V gene, CDR1 is SGHNT and CDR2 is YENEEA. V shed 1 base and J shed 0 bases, with 9 bases lying between them. CDR3 length: 16 residues. The CDR3 bases are TGTGCCAGCAGCTTAGGTGGCGGATCAACTAATGAAAAACTGTTTTTT. Protein: CASSLGGGSTNEKLFF.